This record looks at one T cell receptor beta chain sequence and its context. How the authors handled the data: Amplification with reference gene primers provided the estimates of nucleated cell counts. Method: immunoSEQ multiplex PCR; TCRdb's copy keeps in-frame clones and lacks some. V and J calls and clone size are copied from that table; D and trimming were computed from the DNA. The data hold 35,000 to 45,000 clones, with around 91% observed a single time. This sample is drawn from a study of blood T cell repertoires in COVID-19. For the study at large: Whether acute or convalescent, the COVID-19 samples came from the United States, Italy and Spain. Sources were T cells, B-cell-depleted T cells, or PBMCs; the material itself was cDNA or gDNA.

From germline, CDR1 is SGHRS and CDR2 YFSETQ. The V end was cut by 0 bases, the J end by 1 base, with 9 bases between. The CDR3 spans 15 residues. The rearrangement uses TRBV5-1 and TRBJ2-3; possible D gene TRBD2, 5 bases. The clonotype was recovered from a man in his forties or fifties with active COVID-19. Sample: peripheral blood. The CDR3 nucleotides are TGCGCCAGCAGCTTGGATGCTAGCCGCACAGATACGCAGTATTTT. It translates to CASSLDASRTDTQYF.